The 28 T cell receptor beta chains reported below all come from one sample, sequenced in a study of beta chain features in type 1 diabetes. Antigens for these TCRs are unknown. Study outcomes and limitations: Within each of all four CD4+ subsets, Type 1 diabetes patients had TCRB CDR3s that were moderately but significantly shorter.

The sequenced template was cDNA made from the entire isolated RNA. Produced via immunoSEQ multiplex PCR; TCRdb's table is partial and in-frame only. The profile covers roughly 100,000 clones, with around 30% appearing a single time and approximately 0.5% taken by the ten largest. Sequencing was carried out using central memory CD4+ T cells from blood. The source is a woman under 30 with type 1 diabetes.

The V and J genes are TRBV27 and TRBJ1-5; 7 bases agree with TRBD1. CDR1 is MNHEY and CDR2 is SMNVEV in the germline V gene (reference sequence). The CDR3 is 14 residues long. With V trimmed by 6 bases and J by 2 bases, 4 bases remained unmatched. CDR3 sequence (DNA): TGTGCCAGCAGCCGAACAGGGGGCAATCAGCCCCAGCATTTT. It codes for CASSRTGGNQPQHF.

This clone turned up a few times. The CDR3 sequence is CASSYSRAEQPQHF. For the CDR3, the DNA is TGTGCCAGCAGTTACTCGAGGGCGGAACAGCCCCAGCATTTT. The chain is built from TRBV6-6 and TRBJ1-5; D uncertain. Germline-derived CDR1 and CDR2 are MNHNY and SVGAGI (reference sequence). V dropped 0 bases and J dropped 7 bases, with 10 bases sitting between them. The CDR3 loop spans 14 amino acids.

This clone was seen more than once but under ten times. The chain joins TRBV7-9 to TRBJ1-2, with a tentative D call TRBD1 (5 bases). V was shortened by 1 base and J by 6 bases, with 12 bases between the two germline ends. The CDR3 spans 14 residues. Germline assignment: CDR1 SEHNR and CDR2 FQNEAQ (reference sequence). Here the CDR3 DNA reads TGTGCCAGCAGCTTAGTTGTGGGCAGGGATGGCTACACCTTC. It codes for CASSLVVGRDGYTF. Together with reference TRBV7-9 and TRBJ1-2, the CDR3 gives the full variable domain: DTGVSQNPRHKITKRGQNVTFRCDPISEHNRLYWYRQTLGQGPEFLTYFQNEAQLEKSRLLSDRFSAERPKGSFSTLEIQRTEQGDSAMYLCASSLVVGRDGYTFGSGTRLTVV.

The CDR3 protein is CAIRRDRGDYGYTF. In DNA, the CDR3 is TGTGCCATCAGGCGGGACAGGGGGGACTATGGCTACACCTTC. The rearrangement links TRBV10-3 to TRBJ1-2; the match to TRBD1 covers 11 bases. CDR1 is ENHRY and CDR2 is SYGVKD in the germline V gene. The V gene end was trimmed by 6 bases and the J gene end by 3 bases; junction bases not matched to a gene: 3. The CDR3 consists of 14 residues.

This clone has only a few counts. The chain is built from TRBV7-9 and TRBJ2-2, with 10 bases aligning to TRBD1. Germline V CDR1 and CDR2: SEHNR, FQNEAQ (reference sequence). V was pared by 4 bases and J by 1 base, with 3 bases of the junction left unmatched. CDR3 size: 16 residues. The CDR3 sequence: CASSSRDRGNTGELFF. CDR3 DNA: TGTGCCAGCAGCTCCCGGGACAGGGGGAACACCGGGGAGCTGTTTTTT.

This chain links TRBV11-2 with TRBJ1-2; D uncertain. V lost 6 bases to trimming and J lost 2 bases, with 10 bases between them. Per germline, CDR1 SGHAT and CDR2 FQNNGV. This CDR3 is 13 amino acids long. The CDR3 here is CASSPTENYGYTF. DNA for the CDR3: TGTGCCAGCAGTCCCACAGAGAACTATGGCTACACCTTC.

The gene calls are TRBV19 and TRBJ2-7; 10 positions match TRBD1. The CDR3 length is 13 residues. Trimming took 8 bases from V and 3 from J; bases not matched to a gene: 4. Germline V CDR1 and CDR2: LNHDA, SQIVND (reference sequence). CDR3 in amino acids: CASSRDRGYEQYF. The CDR3 DNA reads as TGTGCCAGTTCCCGGGACAGGGGCTACGAGCAGTACTTC.

This chain connects TRBV2 to TRBJ2-6; 7 bases line up with TRBD1. Germline trimming cut 4 bases from V and 0 bases from J; bases unmatched to any gene: 15. Germline V gene data show CDR1 as SNHLY and CDR2 as FYNNEI. The CDR3 extends over 20 amino acids. The CDR3 DNA sequence: TGTGCCAGCAGTGTTGGGACAGCCTCATTTTCTACCTCTGGGGCCAACGTCCTGACTTTC. This sequence encodes CASSVGTASFSTSGANVLTF.

This clone was detected a few times. V gene TRBV15 combines with J gene TRBJ2-1; 14 bases are shared with TRBD2. V lost 3 bases and J lost 1; bases outside the gene matches: 8. CDR1 and CDR2 (germline): LNHNV, YYDKDF (reference sequence). The CDR3 has 19 amino acids. CDR3 loop: CATSSYGTSGSRSYNEQFF. Here the CDR3 DNA reads TGTGCCACCAGCAGTTACGGGACTAGCGGGAGTCGATCCTACAATGAGCAGTTCTTC.

This chain uses TRBV18 with TRBJ2-5, with a possible D match to TRBD2 (5 bases). The CDR3 has 12 amino acids. V gave up 6 bases and J gave up 3 bases, with 8 bases separating them. Germline lookup yields CDR1 KGHSH and CDR2 LQKENI. In nucleotides, the CDR3 is TGTGCCAGCTCCGGACTGGAAGAGACCCAGTACTTC. Translating it yields CASSGLEETQYF.

This chain connects TRBV28 to TRBJ2-7, with TRBD1 identical over 7 bases. Trimming at V came to 8 bases and at J to 6 bases, leaving 13 bases not matched to a gene. The CDR3 is 14 amino acids. Germline CDR1 and CDR2: MDHEN and SYDVKM. This chain's CDR3 is CASRARLDRAEQYF. CDR3 DNA: TGTGCCAGCCGGGCACGTCTCGACAGGGCCGAGCAGTACTTC.

This clone has just a few counts. The chain is built from TRBV11-2 and TRBJ2-1; TRBD2 matches at 14 bases. The CDR3 runs 19 residues. The junction had 5 bases not matched to a gene; V was cut back by 1 base and J by 0 bases. Germline CDR1 reads SGHAT; CDR2 reads FQNNGV. The CDR3 sequence is CASSLVGTSGSLSYNEQFF. As DNA, the CDR3 is TGTGCCAGCAGCTTAGTGGGGACTAGCGGGAGCCTCTCCTACAATGAGCAGTTCTTC. The variable domain in full, with the rest retrieved from reference TRBV11-2 and TRBJ2-1, is EAGVAQSPRYKIIEKRQSVAFWCNPISGHATLYWYQQILGQGPKLLIQFQNNGVVDDSQLPKDRFSAERLKGVDSTLKIQPAKLEDSAVYLCASSLVGTSGSLSYNEQFFGPGTRLTVL.

This clone was detected a few times. The same CDR3 arises from other DNA sequences in this sample as well. The chain joins TRBV30 to TRBJ1-5; weak D call: TRBD1 (5 bases). The V gene lost 0 bases and the J gene lost 4 bases, with 10 bases spanning the gap. This CDR3 is 14 amino acids long. CDR1 is GTSNPN and CDR2 is SVGIG in the germline V gene (reference sequence). The CDR3 here is CAWSVGARNQPQHF. The DNA for the CDR3 is TGTGCCTGGAGTGTAGGGGCCCGTAATCAGCCCCAGCATTTT.

The chain links TRBV19 to TRBJ2-3, with 14 positions matching TRBD2. In germline, CDR1 is LNHDA, CDR2 SQIVND (reference sequence). The CDR3 is 19 amino acids. V dropped 2 bases and J dropped 10; count of bases not matched to a gene: 17. CDR3 sequence reads: CASSIFPGTSGSAPFSQYF. CDR3 DNA sequence: TGTGCCAGTAGTATATTCCCCGGGACTAGCGGGAGTGCCCCGTTCTCGCAGTATTTT.

This clone was found a few times. The V gene is TRBV19, the J gene TRBJ1-5; 7 bases are shared with TRBD1. Losses at the gene ends were 3 bases for V and 1 base for J; bases not matched to a gene: 12. Germline loops: CDR1 LNHDA, CDR2 SQIVND (reference sequence). This CDR3 has 18 residues. DNA for the CDR3: TGTGCCAGTAGTATTTCGGGCAGGGGGAGCGGAAGCAATCAGCCCCAGCATTTT. It translates to CASSISGRGSGSNQPQHF.

A few counts support this clone. V is TRBV2 and J is TRBJ1-3; TRBD1 agrees at 7 bases. Germline assignment: CDR1 SNHLY and CDR2 FYNNEI. J lost 0 bases, V lost 7 bases, and 6 bases had no gene match. CDR3 length: 15 residues. CDR3 bases: TGTGCCAGCACCTTCGAGGGGGCCTCTGGAAACACCATATATTTT. Amino acid sequence: CASTFEGASGNTIYF. Drawing the rest from reference TRBV2 and TRBJ1-3, the complete variable domain is EPEVTQTPSHQVTQMGQEVILRCVPISNHLYFYWYRQILGQKVEFLVSFYNNEISEKSEIFDDQFSVERPDGSNFTLKIRSTKLEDSAMYFCASTFEGASGNTIYFGEGSWLTVV.

This clone has just a few counts. The chain links TRBV19 to TRBJ2-1, with 7 nucleotides matching TRBD1. The CDR3 length is 15 residues. The V and J ends lost 5 bases and 0 bases, in that order; junction bases with no gene match: 4. In germline, CDR1 is LNHDA, CDR2 SQIVND (reference sequence). As DNA, the CDR3 is TGTGCCAGTAGTGCCAGACAGGGCTCCTACAATGAGCAGTTCTTC. It yields the protein CASSARQGSYNEQFF.

This clone occurred many times. The J gene is TRBJ2-1, the V gene TRBV4-3; 9 nucleotides align to TRBD2. Trimming at V came to 0 bases and at J to 4 bases, leaving 10 bases not matched to a gene. CDR3 length equals 18 residues. Germline CDR1 LGHNA, CDR2 YSLEER. CDR3 residues: CASSQDWASGRKYNEQFF. For the CDR3, the DNA is TGCGCCAGCAGCCAAGATTGGGCGAGCGGGAGGAAATACAATGAGCAGTTCTTC.

The chain has TRBV10-3 and TRBJ2-3; perhaps TRBD1 as D (5 bases). Germline CDR1 and CDR2: ENHRY and SYGVKD. The CDR3 loop spans 15 amino acids. Deletions cut 4 bases from V and 1 base from J, with 12 bases between. The DNA for the CDR3 is TGTGCCATCAGTGGAAGGGGTTCGGGCACAGATACGCAGTATTTT. Its translation is CAISGRGSGTDTQYF.

V is TRBV2 and J is TRBJ2-5, with D perhaps matching TRBD1 (6 bases). Germline CDR1 reads SNHLY; CDR2 reads FYNNEI. The CDR3 runs 13 residues. V gave up 7 bases and J gave up 3 bases, with 12 bases separating them. As DNA, the CDR3 is TGTGCCAGCACTCAGGACAGAGAAGAGACCCAGTACTTC. This sequence encodes CASTQDREETQYF. The full variable domain, its missing parts supplied by reference TRBV2 and TRBJ2-5, is EPEVTQTPSHQVTQMGQEVILRCVPISNHLYFYWYRQILGQKVEFLVSFYNNEISEKSEIFDDQFSVERPDGSNFTLKIRSTKLEDSAMYFCASTQDREETQYFGPGTRLLVL.

The chain employs TRBV7-2 and TRBJ2-5, with TRBD1 as a possible D gene (5 bases). Germline V gives CDR1 SGHTA, CDR2 FQGNSA. The CDR3 is 16 residues long. V was trimmed by 5 bases and J by 5 bases, leaving 21 bases between them. The CDR3 protein is CASSPGDSKGSETQYF. The CDR3 coding sequence is TGTGCCAGCAGCCCCGGTGATAGCAAGGGGTCCGAGACCCAGTACTTC.

This chain links TRBV7-2 with TRBJ2-1; TRBD2 aligns across 10 bases. Per the germline V gene, CDR1 is SGHTA and CDR2 is FQGNSA. The CDR3 is made up of 15 amino acids. V lost 3 bases to trimming and J lost 5 bases; unmatched junction nucleotides: 4. The CDR3 here is CASSFGTSVHNEQFF. The CDR3 nucleotides are TGTGCCAGCAGCTTCGGGACTAGCGTACACAATGAGCAGTTCTTC.

This clone was recorded a few times. This chain joins TRBV18 and TRBJ2-3, with 8 bases lining up with TRBD1. Germline CDR1 KGHSH, CDR2 LQKENI. V was pared by 6 bases and J by 0 bases, with 8 bases of the junction left unmatched. There are 16 residues in the CDR3. CDR3 DNA: TGTGCCAGCTCCGGAAGGGGACAGGCGAGCACAGATACGCAGTATTTT. Its protein product is CASSGRGQASTDTQYF.

This chain joins TRBV28 and TRBJ1-4; possibly TRBD1 for D (5 bases). V lost 6 bases to trimming and J lost 7 bases, with 18 bases between them. The germline V gene encodes CDR1 MDHEN and CDR2 SYDVKM. This CDR3 has 15 residues. CDR3 DNA sequence: TGTGCCAGCAGCTACTACAGGTTCGGGGGTGAAAAACTGTTTTTT. This gives the protein CASSYYRFGGEKLFF.

This clone was seen more than once but under ten times. CDR3 region: CATERGRGGETQYF. CDR3 coding DNA: TGTGCCACCGAGCGAGGCAGAGGCGGAGAGACCCAGTACTTC. The chain employs TRBV11-2 and TRBJ2-5; D remains unclear. The CDR3 is made up of 14 amino acids. Germline values: CDR1 SGHAT, CDR2 FQNNGV. V was trimmed by 10 bases and J by 4 bases, leaving 19 bases between them.

CDR3 amino acids: CAWSPKIQGTNEKLFF. CDR3 in DNA: TGTGCCTGGAGTCCGAAGATACAGGGAACTAATGAAAAACTGTTTTTT. The rearrangement joins TRBV30 to TRBJ1-4; TRBD1 might be the D (6 bases). The CDR3 consists of 16 residues. V lost 2 bases and J lost 1, with 14 bases in between. Germline assignment: CDR1 GTSNPN and CDR2 SVGIG (reference sequence).

CDR3 protein: CASSEMGQGGDTQYF. As DNA, the CDR3 is TGTGCCAGCAGTGAAATGGGCCAGGGGGGAGATACGCAGTATTTT. This chain uses TRBV2 with TRBJ2-3, with D perhaps TRBD1 (7 bases). The length of the CDR3 is 15 residues. Trimming took off 2 bases at V and 5 bases at J, with 14 bases between the two ends. Germline V gives CDR1 SNHLY, CDR2 FYNNEI. The variable domain in full, completed from reference TRBV2 and TRBJ2-3, reads EPEVTQTPSHQVTQMGQEVILRCVPISNHLYFYWYRQILGQKVEFLVSFYNNEISEKSEIFDDQFSVERPDGSNFTLKIRSTKLEDSAMYFCASSEMGQGGDTQYFGPGTRLTVL.

This clone was counted a few times. The chain is built from TRBV27 and TRBJ2-7; D gene unclear. Germline loops: CDR1 MNHEY, CDR2 SMNVEV (reference sequence). Trimming cost V 8 bases and J 2 bases, with 7 bases left between them. The length of the CDR3 is 11 residues. Here the CDR3 DNA reads TGTGCCAGCCGAGGTCCCTACGAGCAGTACTTC. As protein: CASRGPYEQYF.